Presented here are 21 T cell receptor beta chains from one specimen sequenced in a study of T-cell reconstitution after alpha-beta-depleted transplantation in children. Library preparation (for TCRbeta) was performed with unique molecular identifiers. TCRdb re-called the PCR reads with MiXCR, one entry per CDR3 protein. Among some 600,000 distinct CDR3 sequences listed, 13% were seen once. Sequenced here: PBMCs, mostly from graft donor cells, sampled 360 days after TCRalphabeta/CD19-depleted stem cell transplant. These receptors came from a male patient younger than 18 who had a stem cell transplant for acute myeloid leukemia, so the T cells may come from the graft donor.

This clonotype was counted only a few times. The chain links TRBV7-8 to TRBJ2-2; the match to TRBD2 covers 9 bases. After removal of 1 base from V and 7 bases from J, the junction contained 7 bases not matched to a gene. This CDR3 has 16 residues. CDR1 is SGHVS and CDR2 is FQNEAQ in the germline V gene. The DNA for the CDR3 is TGTGCCAGCAGCTTAGGAGGACTAGCGTCAAGCGGGGAGCTGTTTTTT. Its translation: CASSLGGLASSGELFF.

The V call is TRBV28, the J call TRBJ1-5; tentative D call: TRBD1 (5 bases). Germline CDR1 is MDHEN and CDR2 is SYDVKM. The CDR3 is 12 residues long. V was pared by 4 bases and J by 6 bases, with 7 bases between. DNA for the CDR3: TGTGCCAGCAGTTCCGGGGCTCAGCCCCAGCATTTT. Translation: CASSSGAQPQHF.

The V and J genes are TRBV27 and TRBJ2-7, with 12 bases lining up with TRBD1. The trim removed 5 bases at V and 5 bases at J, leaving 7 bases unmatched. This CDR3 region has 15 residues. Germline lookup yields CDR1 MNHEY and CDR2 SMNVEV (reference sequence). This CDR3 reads CASSPRDRGLNEQYF. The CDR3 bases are TGTGCCAGCAGTCCACGGGACAGGGGGCTGAACGAGCAGTACTTC.

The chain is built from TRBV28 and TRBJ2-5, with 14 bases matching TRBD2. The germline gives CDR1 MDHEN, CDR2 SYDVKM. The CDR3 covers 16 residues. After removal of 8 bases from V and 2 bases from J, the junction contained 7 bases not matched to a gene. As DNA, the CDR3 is TGTGCCAGCCGGTCGGGGACTAGCGGGGGTCAAGAGACCCAGTACTTC. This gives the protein CASRSGTSGGQETQYF.

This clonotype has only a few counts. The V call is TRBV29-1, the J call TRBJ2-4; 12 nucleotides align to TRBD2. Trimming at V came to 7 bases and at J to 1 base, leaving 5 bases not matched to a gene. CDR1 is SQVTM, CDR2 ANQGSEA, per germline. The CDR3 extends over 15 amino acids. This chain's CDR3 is CSATSGRKAKNIQYF. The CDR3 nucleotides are TGCAGCGCGACTAGCGGGAGAAAGGCCAAAAACATTCAGTACTTC.

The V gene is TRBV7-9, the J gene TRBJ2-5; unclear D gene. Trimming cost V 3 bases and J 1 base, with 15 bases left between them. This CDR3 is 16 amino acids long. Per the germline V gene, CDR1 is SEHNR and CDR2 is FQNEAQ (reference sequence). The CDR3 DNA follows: TGTGCCAGCAGCTTGCGGATTCTCGGCCCCCAAGAGACCCAGTACTTC. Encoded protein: CASSLRILGPQETQYF.

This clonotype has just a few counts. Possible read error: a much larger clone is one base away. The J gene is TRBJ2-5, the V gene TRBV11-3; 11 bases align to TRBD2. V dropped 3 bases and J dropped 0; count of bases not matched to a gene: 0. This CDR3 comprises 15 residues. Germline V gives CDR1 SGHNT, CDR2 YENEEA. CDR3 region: CASSLTSGNQETQYF. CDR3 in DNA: TGTGCCAGCAGCTTGACTAGCGGGAACCAAGAGACCCAGTACTTC.

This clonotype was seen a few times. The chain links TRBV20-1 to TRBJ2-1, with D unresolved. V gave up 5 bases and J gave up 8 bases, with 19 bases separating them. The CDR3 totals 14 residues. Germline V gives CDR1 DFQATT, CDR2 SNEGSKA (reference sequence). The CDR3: CSAPVVGGFDEQFF. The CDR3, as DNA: TGCAGTGCTCCGGTCGTGGGCGGTTTCGATGAGCAGTTCTTC.

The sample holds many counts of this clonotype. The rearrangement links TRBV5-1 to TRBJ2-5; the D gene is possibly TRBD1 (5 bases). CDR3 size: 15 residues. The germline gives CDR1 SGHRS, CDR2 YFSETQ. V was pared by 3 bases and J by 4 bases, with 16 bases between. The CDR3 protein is CASSYPTVKGETQYF. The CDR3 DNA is TGCGCCAGCAGCTACCCGACAGTGAAAGGAGAGACCCAGTACTTC.

The CDR3: CSARWSPSYEQYF. The CDR3 DNA is TGCAGTGCTAGGTGGTCCCCCTCCTACGAGCAGTACTTC. This rearrangement joins TRBV20-1 to TRBJ2-7; D gene uncertain. V lost 3 bases, J lost 0 bases, and 9 bases lay in between. This CDR3 spans 13 amino acids. Germline CDR1 and CDR2: DFQATT and SNEGSKA (reference sequence).

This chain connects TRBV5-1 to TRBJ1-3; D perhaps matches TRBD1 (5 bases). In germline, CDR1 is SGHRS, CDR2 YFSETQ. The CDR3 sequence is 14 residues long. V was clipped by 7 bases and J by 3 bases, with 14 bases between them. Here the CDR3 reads CASGPGGLGNTIYF. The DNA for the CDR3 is TGCGCCAGCGGCCCTGGGGGACTTGGAAACACCATATATTTT.

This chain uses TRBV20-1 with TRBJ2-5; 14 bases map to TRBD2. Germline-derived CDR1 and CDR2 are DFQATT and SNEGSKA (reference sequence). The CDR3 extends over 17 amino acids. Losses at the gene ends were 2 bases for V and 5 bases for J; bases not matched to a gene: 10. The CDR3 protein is CSARPHRLAGGPETQYF. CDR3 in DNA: TGCAGTGCTAGACCCCACCGACTAGCGGGAGGGCCGGAGACCCAGTACTTC.

CDR3 in amino acids: CASSQGTTGRTETEAFF. The CDR3 bases are TGTGCCAGCAGCCAAGGAACCACCGGGAGGACGGAGACTGAAGCTTTCTTT. The genes are TRBV4-2 and TRBJ1-1; D ambiguous. The CDR3 extends over 17 amino acids. The germline CDR1 and CDR2 sequences are LGHNA and YNFKEQ. V dropped 1 base and J dropped 5 bases, with 20 bases sitting between them.

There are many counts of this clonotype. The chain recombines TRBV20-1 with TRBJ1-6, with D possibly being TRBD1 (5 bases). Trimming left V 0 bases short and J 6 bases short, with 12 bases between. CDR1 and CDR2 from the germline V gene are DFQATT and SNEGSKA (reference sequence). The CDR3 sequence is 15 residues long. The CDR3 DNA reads TGCAGTGCTAGAGATAGGAGGGGCGGTAATTCACCCCTCCACTTT. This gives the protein CSARDRRGGNSPLHF.

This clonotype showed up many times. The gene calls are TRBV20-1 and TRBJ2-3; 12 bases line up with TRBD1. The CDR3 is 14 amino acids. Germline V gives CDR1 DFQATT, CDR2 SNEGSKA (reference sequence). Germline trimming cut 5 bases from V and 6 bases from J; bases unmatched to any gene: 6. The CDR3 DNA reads TGCAGTGCTTGCCGGGACAGGGGGCCTGATACGCAGTATTTT. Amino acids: CSACRDRGPDTQYF.

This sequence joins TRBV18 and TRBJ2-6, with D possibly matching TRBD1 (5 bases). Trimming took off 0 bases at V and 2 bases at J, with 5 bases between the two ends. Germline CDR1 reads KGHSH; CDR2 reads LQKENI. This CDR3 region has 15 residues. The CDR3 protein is CASSPPTAGANVLTF. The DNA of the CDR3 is TGTGCCAGCTCACCACCGACAGCTGGGGCCAACGTCCTGACTTTC.

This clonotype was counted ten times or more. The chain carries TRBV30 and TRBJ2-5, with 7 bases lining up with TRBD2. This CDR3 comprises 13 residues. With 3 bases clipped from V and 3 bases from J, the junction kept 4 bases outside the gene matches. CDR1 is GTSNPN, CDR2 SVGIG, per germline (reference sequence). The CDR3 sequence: CAWSVGLEETQYF. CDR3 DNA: TGTGCCTGGAGCGTTGGACTAGAAGAGACCCAGTACTTC.

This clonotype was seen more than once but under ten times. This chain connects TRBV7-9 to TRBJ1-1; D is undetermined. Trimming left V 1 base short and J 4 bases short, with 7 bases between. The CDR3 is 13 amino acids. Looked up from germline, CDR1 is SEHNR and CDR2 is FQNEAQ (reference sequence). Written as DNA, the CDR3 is TGTGCCAGCAGCTTAGTGATGAGCACTGAAGCTTTCTTT. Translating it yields CASSLVMSTEAFF.

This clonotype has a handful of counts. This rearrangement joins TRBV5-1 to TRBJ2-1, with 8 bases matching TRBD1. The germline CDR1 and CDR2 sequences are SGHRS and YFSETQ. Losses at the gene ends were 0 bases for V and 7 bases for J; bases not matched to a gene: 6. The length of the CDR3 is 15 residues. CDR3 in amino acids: CASSLEDRDDNEQFF. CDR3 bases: TGCGCCAGCAGCTTGGAGGACAGGGATGATAATGAGCAGTTCTTC.

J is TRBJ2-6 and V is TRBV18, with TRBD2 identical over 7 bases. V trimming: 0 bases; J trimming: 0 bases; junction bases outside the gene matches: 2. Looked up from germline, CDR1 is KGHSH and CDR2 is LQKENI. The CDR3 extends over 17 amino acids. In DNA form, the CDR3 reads TGTGCCAGCTCACCACCGGGAGGGTCCTCTGGGGCCAACGTCCTGACTTTC. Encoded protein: CASSPPGGSSGANVLTF.

As DNA, the CDR3 is TGCAGTGCTAGATCGCGGGCCCCCTACAATGAGCAGTTCTTC. It yields the protein CSARSRAPYNEQFF. This chain uses TRBV20-1 with TRBJ2-1; tentatively, D is TRBD2 (5 bases). The germline V and J ends were trimmed by 2 bases and 2 bases, with 10 bases remaining between them. This CDR3 spans 14 amino acids. CDR1 and CDR2 (germline): DFQATT, SNEGSKA (reference sequence).